This TCR beta chain was retrieved from a study of T-cell memory formation after mild COVID-19. General study findings and limits: The finding that pre-infection memory included some responding clones suggested that cross-reactive memory joined.

TCRdb re-analysed the 5' RACE reads in MiXCR, keeping a single row per CDR3 protein. Seen here are 550,000 to 700,000 distinct CDR3 sequences, about a sixth observed once, and the top ten hold about 12%. This clonotype showed up just a few times. Its antigen is unidentified. The CDR3 has 16 amino acids. Trimming took 4 bases from V and 3 from J, leaving 16 bases between them. Sequencing input: PBMCs or a T cell subset sorted from them (not recorded which). This sequence was found in an adult woman who had mild COVID-19 (a few samples of this study predate the infection). Cell type and time point are not known. The chain recombines TRBV12-3 or TRBV12-4 with TRBJ2-1; TRBD2 might be the D (5 bases). CDR3 nucleotide sequence: TGTGCCAGCAGTTCGGAGCTGGGAGCAGTCTACAATGAGCAGTTCTTC. Translating gives CASSSELGAVYNEQFF.